A selection of T cell receptor beta chains follows, all from one sample in a study of T cell repertoires in cytomegalovirus infection. MiXCR, applied by TCRdb to the reads, yields one record per CDR3 protein. This repertoire shows about 260,000 distinct CDR3 sequences, around 15% found once; its top ten account for around 8.8%. The sequenced sample was PBMCs. These receptors all stem from a human donor in good health (CMV status not recorded). Some clones in this sample may be carry-over from other donors' samples. Both conserved end residues are part of each CDR3. The D gene is left open where the match is weak. Clone size is stated in some rows and not others, as once, few, many or a class when expanded.

TRBV12-3/TRBV12-4	NA	many	TRBJ2-1	CASSRDRDNEQFF	TGTGCCAGCAGCCGGGACCGAGACAATGAGCAGTTCTTC
TRBV27	NA	NA	TRBJ1-5	CASGQPQHF	TGTGCCAGCGGCCAGCCCCAGCATTTT
TRBV20-1	NA	few	TRBJ2-7	CSVGPWWDEQYF	TGCAGTGTAGGACCATGGTGGGACGAGCAGTACTTC
TRBV7-9	NA	NA	TRBJ1-1	CASSLGKGNTEAFF	TGTGCCAGCAGCTTAGGTAAGGGCAACACTGAAGCTTTCTTT
TRBV6-5	NA	many	TRBJ2-5	CASSYSFGAQETQYF	TGTGCCAGCAGTTACTCGTTCGGGGCCCAAGAGACCCAGTACTTC
TRBV29-1	NA	few	TRBJ2-3	CSVEGARETQYF	TGCAGCGTTGAAGGGGCCAGGGAAACGCAGTATTTT
TRBV7-2	TRBD2	many	TRBJ2-2	CASSFKPVAGVSTGELFF	TGTGCCAGCAGCTTTAAACCTGTAGCGGGAGTATCCACCGGGGAGCTGTTTTTT
TRBV7-2	NA	many	TRBJ2-1	CASSSPRALGNEQFF	TGTGCCAGCAGCTCCCCCCGGGCCCTCGGCAATGAGCAGTTCTTC
TRBV6-2/TRBV6-3	NA	NA	TRBJ2-3	CASSLAGGSSSSTDTQYF	TGTGCCAGCAGTTTGGCAGGCGGATCAAGTTCTAGCACAGATACGCAGTATTTT
TRBV7-2	TRBD1	many	TRBJ2-7	CASSLASGTGTYEQYF	TGTGCCAGCAGCTTAGCCTCCGGGACAGGCACCTACGAGCAGTACTTC
TRBV19	NA	few	TRBJ1-2	CAAIGLRTDPNYGYTF	TGTGCCGCCATTGGTTTGAGGACAGATCCTAACTATGGCTACACCTTC
TRBV3-1	TRBD2	few	TRBJ2-2	CASSQENGLAGDNTGELFF	TGTGCCAGCAGCCAAGAAAACGGGCTAGCGGGGGACAACACCGGGGAGCTGTTTTTT
TRBV12-3/TRBV12-4	NA	NA	TRBJ2-3	CASSFLEGTDTQYF	TGTGCCAGCAGTTTCCTGGAAGGCACAGATACGCAGTATTTT
TRBV9	TRBD1	many	TRBJ1-1	CASSGTGTVNTEAFF	TGTGCCAGCAGCGGAACCGGGACAGTGAACACTGAAGCTTTCTTT
TRBV20-1	TRBD2	NA	TRBJ2-7	CSASSAGEIRSYEQYF	TGCAGTGCTAGTTCTGCGGGAGAGATCCGCTCCTACGAGCAGTACTTC
TRBV29-1	NA	NA	TRBJ1-2	CSGGEKDYGYTF	TGCAGCGGGGGGGAAAAGGACTATGGCTACACCTTC
TRBV10-3	NA	NA	TRBJ2-5	CAISGQQETQYF	TGTGCCATCAGTGGGCAGCAAGAGACCCAGTACTTC
TRBV28	NA	many	TRBJ1-5	CASSSPELGNQPQHF	TGTGCCAGCAGTTCGCCGGAGCTGGGCAATCAGCCCCAGCATTTT
TRBV25-1	TRBD1	NA	TRBJ2-7	CASSVNWDSREQYF	TGTGCCAGCAGTGTCAACTGGGACAGCCGGGAGCAGTACTTC
TRBV27	NA	NA	TRBJ2-7	CASSLKIPYEQYF	TGTGCCAGCAGTTTGAAAATCCCCTACGAGCAGTACTTC
TRBV7-6	TRBD2	many	TRBJ2-2	CASSLRREFYAGELFF	TGTGCCAGCAGCTTACGGCGGGAGTTTTACGCCGGGGAGCTGTTTTTT
TRBV7-2	NA	many	TRBJ1-2	CASSFSSRADGYTF	TGTGCCAGCAGCTTTTCGTCCAGGGCCGATGGCTACACCTTC
TRBV20-1	NA	many	TRBJ2-7	CSAREDYEQYF	TGCAGTGCTAGAGAGGACTACGAGCAGTACTTC
TRBV28	NA	once	TRBJ2-7	CASSFREQYF	TGTGCCAGCAGTTTTCGAGAGCAGTACTTC
TRBV14	NA	many	TRBJ2-1	CASSQRGLEQFF	TGTGCCAGCAGCCAACGGGGACTTGAGCAGTTCTTC
TRBV28	NA	NA	TRBJ1-2	CASSLGGGQYGYTF	TGTGCCAGCAGTTTGGGAGGAGGACAGTATGGCTACACCTTC
TRBV20-1	NA	NA	TRBJ1-1	CSASGWGFDTEAFF	TGCAGTGCTAGCGGTTGGGGGTTCGACACTGAAGCTTTCTTT
TRBV20-1	NA	few	TRBJ2-7	CSARSGTTYEQYF	TGCAGTGCTAGGAGCGGGACAACCTACGAGCAGTACTTC
TRBV7-3	NA	many	TRBJ2-2	CASSSTLGELFF	TGTGCCAGCAGCTCAACTTTGGGGGAGCTGTTTTTT
TRBV7-2	TRBD2	many	TRBJ2-1	CASSLEDTSGSHSTNEQFF	TGTGCCAGCAGCTTAGAGGATACTAGCGGGAGTCACTCTACCAATGAGCAGTTCTTC
TRBV4-1	TRBD1	few	TRBJ1-4	CASSHVPGQGIEKLFF	TGCGCCAGCAGCCACGTACCGGGACAGGGGATTGAAAAACTGTTTTTT
TRBV2	TRBD2	many	TRBJ2-3	CASSEPLGLAIPDTDTQYF	TGTGCCAGCAGTGAACCCCTGGGACTAGCAATTCCCGACACAGATACGCAGTATTTT
TRBV4-1	NA	many	TRBJ1-5	CASSETDGSNQPQHF	TGCGCCAGCAGTGAGACGGACGGAAGCAATCAGCCCCAGCATTTT
TRBV4-1	TRBD1	NA	TRBJ1-1	CASSGQGRMNTEAFF	TGCGCCAGCAGTGGACAGGGGCGGATGAACACTGAAGCTTTCTTT
TRBV7-2	NA	many	TRBJ2-1	CASSFRKSSYNEQFF	TGTGCCAGCAGCTTTAGGAAGAGCTCCTACAATGAGCAGTTCTTC
TRBV29-1	NA	NA	TRBJ1-2	CSVVQNYGYTF	TGCAGCGTTGTCCAGAACTATGGCTACACCTTC
TRBV6-2/TRBV6-3	NA	NA	TRBJ2-1	CASSPGTGGANEQFF	TGTGCCAGCAGCCCCGGGACCGGAGGCGCCAATGAGCAGTTCTTC
TRBV11-2	TRBD2	few	TRBJ2-3	CASSFNPLPGGNTDTQYF	TGTGCCAGCAGCTTCAACCCCCTTCCGGGAGGGAACACAGATACGCAGTATTTT
TRBV14	TRBD1	many	TRBJ2-3	CASSQTQGVNTQYF	TGTGCCAGCAGCCAGACCCAGGGGGTGAATACGCAGTATTTT
TRBV11-2	NA	many	TRBJ1-2	CASSLLSGYTF	TGTGCCAGCAGCCTGCTGAGCGGCTACACCTTC
TRBV5-1	TRBD2	NA	TRBJ2-7	CASSLEPTGTSAVRQYF	TGCGCCAGCAGCTTAGAACCCACCGGGACTAGTGCCGTGAGGCAGTACTTC
TRBV11-2	NA	many	TRBJ2-1	CASSPDYSYNEQFF	TGTGCCAGCAGCCCCGACTACTCCTACAATGAGCAGTTCTTC
TRBV11-1	NA	many	TRBJ1-1	CASSPQKGFGNTEAFF	TGTGCCAGCAGCCCACAAAAGGGCTTCGGGAACACTGAAGCTTTCTTT
TRBV5-5	TRBD1	NA	TRBJ2-7	CASSVDRSLYEQYF	TGTGCCAGCAGCGTGGACAGGTCCCTCTACGAGCAGTACTTC
TRBV6-2/TRBV6-3	NA	few	TRBJ2-7	CASSLSYYEQYF	TGTGCCAGCAGCCTCAGTTACTACGAGCAGTACTTC
TRBV10-2	NA	many	TRBJ2-6	CASTASGANVLTF	TGCGCCAGCACCGCCTCTGGGGCCAACGTCCTGACTTTC
TRBV28	TRBD1	many	TRBJ1-5	CASSGTGAWQPQHF	TGTGCCAGCAGTGGGACAGGGGCTTGGCAGCCCCAGCATTTT
TRBV6-6	TRBD2	few	TRBJ2-1	CASSLGTSGGLEQFF	TGTGCCAGCAGTTTGGGGACTAGCGGGGGGTTAGAGCAGTTCTTC
TRBV3-1	NA	few	TRBJ1-2	CASSQSYGYTF	TGTGCCAGCAGCCAATCCTATGGCTACACCTTC
TRBV5-6	TRBD1	many	TRBJ2-3	CASSLTTGAVDTQYF	TGTGCCAGCAGCTTAACGACAGGGGCGGTAGATACGCAGTATTTT
TRBV5-3	NA	few	TRBJ2-4	CASSLGDRLAKNIQYF	TGTGCCAGCAGCTTGGGGGATCGCCTAGCCAAAAACATTCAGTACTTC
TRBV7-2	NA	many	TRBJ2-7	CASSLTAGPYEQYF	TGTGCCAGCAGCTTAACGGCTGGCCCCTACGAGCAGTACTTC